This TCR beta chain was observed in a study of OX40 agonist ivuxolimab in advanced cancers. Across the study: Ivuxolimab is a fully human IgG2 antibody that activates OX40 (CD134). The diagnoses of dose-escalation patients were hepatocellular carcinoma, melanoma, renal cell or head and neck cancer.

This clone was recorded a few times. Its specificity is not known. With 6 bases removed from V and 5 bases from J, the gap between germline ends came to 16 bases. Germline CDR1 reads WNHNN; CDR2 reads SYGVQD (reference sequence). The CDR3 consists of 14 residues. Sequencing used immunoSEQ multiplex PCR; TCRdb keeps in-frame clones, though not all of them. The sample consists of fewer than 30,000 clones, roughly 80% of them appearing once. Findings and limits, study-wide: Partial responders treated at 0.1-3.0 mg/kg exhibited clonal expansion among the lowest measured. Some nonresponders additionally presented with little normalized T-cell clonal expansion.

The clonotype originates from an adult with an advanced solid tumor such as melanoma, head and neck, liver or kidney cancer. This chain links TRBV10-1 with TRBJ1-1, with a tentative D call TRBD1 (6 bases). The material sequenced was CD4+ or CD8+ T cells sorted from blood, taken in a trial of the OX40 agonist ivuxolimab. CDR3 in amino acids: CASSNDTGNTEAFF. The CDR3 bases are TGCGCCAGCAGCAACGACACAGGGAATACTGAAGCTTTCTTT.